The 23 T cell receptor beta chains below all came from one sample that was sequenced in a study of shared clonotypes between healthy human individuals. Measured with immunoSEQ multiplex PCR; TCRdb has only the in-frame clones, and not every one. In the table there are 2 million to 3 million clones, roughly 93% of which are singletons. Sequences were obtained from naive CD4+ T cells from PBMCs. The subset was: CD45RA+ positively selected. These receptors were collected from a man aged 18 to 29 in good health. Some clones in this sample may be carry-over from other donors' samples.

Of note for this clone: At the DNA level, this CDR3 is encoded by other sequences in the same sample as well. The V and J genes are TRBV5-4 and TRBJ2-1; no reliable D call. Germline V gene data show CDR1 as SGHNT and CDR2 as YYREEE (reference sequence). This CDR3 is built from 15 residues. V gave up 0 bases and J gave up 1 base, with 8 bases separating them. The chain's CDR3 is CASSLGGTSYNEQFF. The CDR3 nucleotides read TGTGCCAGCAGCTTGGGCGGTACGTCCTACAATGAGCAGTTCTTC.

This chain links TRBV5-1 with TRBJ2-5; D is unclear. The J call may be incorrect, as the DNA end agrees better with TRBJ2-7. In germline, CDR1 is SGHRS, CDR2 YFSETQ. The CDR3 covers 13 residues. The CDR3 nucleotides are TGCGCCAGCAGCCAGGTAGGGTCCTACGAGCAGTACTTC. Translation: CASSQVGSYEQYF.

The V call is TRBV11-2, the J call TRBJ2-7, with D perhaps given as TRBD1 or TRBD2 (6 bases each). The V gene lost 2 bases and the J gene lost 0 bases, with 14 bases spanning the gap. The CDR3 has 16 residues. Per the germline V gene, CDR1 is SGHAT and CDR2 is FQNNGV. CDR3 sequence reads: CASSLRGDLNSYEQYF. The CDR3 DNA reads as TGTGCCAGCAGCTTAAGGGGGGACCTGAACTCCTACGAGCAGTACTTC. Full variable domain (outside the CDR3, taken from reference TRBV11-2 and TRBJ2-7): EAGVAQSPRYKIIEKRQSVAFWCNPISGHATLYWYQQILGQGPKLLIQFQNNGVVDDSQLPKDRFSAERLKGVDSTLKIQPAKLEDSAVYLCASSLRGDLNSYEQYFGPGTRLTVT.

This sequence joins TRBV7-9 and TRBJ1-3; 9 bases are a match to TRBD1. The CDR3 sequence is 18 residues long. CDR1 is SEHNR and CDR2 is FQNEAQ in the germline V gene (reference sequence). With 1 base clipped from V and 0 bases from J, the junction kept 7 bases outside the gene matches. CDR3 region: CASSLVLGTGFSGNTIYF. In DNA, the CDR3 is TGTGCCAGCAGCTTAGTTTTGGGGACAGGGTTCTCTGGAAACACCATATATTTT.

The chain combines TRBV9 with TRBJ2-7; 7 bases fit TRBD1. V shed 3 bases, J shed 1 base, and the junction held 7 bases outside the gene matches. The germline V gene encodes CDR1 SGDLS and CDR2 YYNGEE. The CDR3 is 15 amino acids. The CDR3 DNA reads TGTGCCAGCAGCGCAACCGGGACAGCATCCTACGAGCAGTACTTC. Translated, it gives CASSATGTASYEQYF.

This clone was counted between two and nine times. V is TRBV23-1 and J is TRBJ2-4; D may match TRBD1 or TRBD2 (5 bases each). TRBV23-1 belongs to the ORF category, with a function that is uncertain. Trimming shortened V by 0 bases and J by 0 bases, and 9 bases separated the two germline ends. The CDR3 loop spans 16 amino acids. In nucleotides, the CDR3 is TGCGCCAGCAGTCAATCGGGACGGCTAGCCAAAAACATTCAGTACTTC. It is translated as CASSQSGRLAKNIQYF.

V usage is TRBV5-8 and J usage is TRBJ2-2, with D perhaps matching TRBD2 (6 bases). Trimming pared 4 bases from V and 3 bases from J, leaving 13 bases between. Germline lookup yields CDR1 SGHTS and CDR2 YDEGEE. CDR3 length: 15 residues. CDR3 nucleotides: TGTGCCAGCAGCGCAGTCAAGCGGGACACCGGGGAGCTGTTTTTT. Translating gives CASSAVKRDTGELFF. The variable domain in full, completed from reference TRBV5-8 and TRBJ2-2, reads EAGVTQSPTHLIKTRGQQATLRCSPISGHTSVYWYQQALGLGLQFLLWYDEGEERNRGNFPPRFSGRQFPNYSSELNVNALELEDSALYLCASSAVKRDTGELFFGEGSRLTVL.

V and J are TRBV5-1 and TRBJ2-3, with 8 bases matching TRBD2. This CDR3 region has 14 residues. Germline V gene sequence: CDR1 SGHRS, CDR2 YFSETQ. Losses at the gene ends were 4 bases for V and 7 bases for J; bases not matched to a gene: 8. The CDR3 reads CASSRTSQDHTQYF. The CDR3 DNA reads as TGCGCCAGCAGCAGGACTAGCCAGGACCATACGCAGTATTTT. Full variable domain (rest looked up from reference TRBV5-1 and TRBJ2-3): KAGVTQTPRYLIKTRGQQVTLSCSPISGHRSVSWYQQTPGQGLQFLFEYFSETQRNKGNFPGRFSGRQFSNSRSEMNVSTLELGDSALYLCASSRTSQDHTQYFGPGTRLTVL.

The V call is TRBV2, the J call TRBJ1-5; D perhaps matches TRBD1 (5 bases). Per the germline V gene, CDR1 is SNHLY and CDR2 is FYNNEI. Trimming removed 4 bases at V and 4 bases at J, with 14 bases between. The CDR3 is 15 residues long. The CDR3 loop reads CASSAIGRGNQPQHF. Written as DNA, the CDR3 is TGTGCCAGCAGTGCTATCGGGAGGGGTAATCAGCCCCAGCATTTT.

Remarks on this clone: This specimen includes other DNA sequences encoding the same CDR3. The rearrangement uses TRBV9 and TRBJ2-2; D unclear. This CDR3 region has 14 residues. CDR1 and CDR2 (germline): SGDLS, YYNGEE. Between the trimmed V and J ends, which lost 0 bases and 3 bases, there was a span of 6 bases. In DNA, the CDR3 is TGTGCCAGCAGCGTAGTCACCGACACCGGGGAGCTGTTTTTT. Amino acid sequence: CASSVVTDTGELFF.

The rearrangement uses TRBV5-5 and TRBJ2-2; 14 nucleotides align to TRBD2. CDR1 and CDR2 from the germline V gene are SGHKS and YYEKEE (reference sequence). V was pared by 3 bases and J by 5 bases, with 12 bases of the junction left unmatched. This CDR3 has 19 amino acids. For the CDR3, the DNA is TGTGCCAGCAGCTGGGGACTAGCGGGAGTTTATGTGGTAACCGGGGAGCTGTTTTTT. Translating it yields CASSWGLAGVYVVTGELFF.

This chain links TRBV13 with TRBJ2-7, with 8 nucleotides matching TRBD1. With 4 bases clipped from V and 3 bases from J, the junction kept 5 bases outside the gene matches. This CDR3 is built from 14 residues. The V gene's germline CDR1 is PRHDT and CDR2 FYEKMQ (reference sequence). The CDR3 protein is CASSSQTGVYEQYF. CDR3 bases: TGTGCCAGCAGCTCACAGACAGGGGTCTACGAGCAGTACTTC.

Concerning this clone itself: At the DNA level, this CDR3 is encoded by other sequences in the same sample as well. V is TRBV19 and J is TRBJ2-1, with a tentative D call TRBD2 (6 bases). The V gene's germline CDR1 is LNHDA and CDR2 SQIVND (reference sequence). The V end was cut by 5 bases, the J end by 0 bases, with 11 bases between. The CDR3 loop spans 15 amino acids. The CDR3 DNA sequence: TGTGCCAGTAGTTCGGGGGACCTCTCCTACAATGAGCAGTTCTTC. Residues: CASSSGDLSYNEQFF.

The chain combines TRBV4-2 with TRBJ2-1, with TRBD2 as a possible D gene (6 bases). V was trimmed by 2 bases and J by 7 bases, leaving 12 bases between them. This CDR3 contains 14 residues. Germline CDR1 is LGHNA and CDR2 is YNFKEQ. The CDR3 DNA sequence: TGTGCCAGCAGCCAAACGAGACTAGGGAATGAGCAGTTCTTC. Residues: CASSQTRLGNEQFF.

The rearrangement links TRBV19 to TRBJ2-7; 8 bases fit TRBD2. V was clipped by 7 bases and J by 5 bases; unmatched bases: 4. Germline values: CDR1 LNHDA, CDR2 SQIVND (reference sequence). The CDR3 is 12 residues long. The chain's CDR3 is CASTGREDEQYF. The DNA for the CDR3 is TGTGCCAGTACGGGGCGGGAGGACGAGCAGTACTTC.

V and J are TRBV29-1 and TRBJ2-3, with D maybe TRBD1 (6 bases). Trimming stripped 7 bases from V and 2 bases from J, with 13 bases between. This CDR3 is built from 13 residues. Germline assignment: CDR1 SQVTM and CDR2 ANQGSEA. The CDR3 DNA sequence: TGCAGCGCGCGGACAGCATTCACAGATACGCAGTATTTT. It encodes CSARTAFTDTQYF.

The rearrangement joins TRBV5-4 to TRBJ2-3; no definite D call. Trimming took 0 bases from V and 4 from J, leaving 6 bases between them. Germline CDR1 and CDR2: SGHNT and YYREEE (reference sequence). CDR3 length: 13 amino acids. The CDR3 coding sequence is TGTGCCAGCAGCTTGGATCTGGCAGATACGCAGTATTTT. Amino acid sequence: CASSLDLADTQYF.

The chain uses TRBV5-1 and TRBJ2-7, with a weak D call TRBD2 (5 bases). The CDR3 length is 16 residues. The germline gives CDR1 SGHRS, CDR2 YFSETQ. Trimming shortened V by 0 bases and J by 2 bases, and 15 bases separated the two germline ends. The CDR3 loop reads CASSLGMGSATYEQYF. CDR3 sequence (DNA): TGCGCCAGCAGCTTGGGGATGGGTAGCGCTACCTACGAGCAGTACTTC.

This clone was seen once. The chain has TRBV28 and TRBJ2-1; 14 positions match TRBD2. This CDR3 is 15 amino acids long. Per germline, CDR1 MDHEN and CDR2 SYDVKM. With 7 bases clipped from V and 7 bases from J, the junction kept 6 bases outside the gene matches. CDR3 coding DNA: TGTGCCAGCACGTCGGGGACTAGCGGGAGTAATGAGCAGTTCTTC. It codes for CASTSGTSGSNEQFF.

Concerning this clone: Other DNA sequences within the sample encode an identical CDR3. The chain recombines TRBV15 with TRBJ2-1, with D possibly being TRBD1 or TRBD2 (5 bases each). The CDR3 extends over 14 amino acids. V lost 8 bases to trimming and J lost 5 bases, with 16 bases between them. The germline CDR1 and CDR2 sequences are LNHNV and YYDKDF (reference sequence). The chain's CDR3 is CATSNGRGDNEQFF. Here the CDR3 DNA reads TGTGCCACCTCGAATGGGCGAGGGGACAATGAGCAGTTCTTC.

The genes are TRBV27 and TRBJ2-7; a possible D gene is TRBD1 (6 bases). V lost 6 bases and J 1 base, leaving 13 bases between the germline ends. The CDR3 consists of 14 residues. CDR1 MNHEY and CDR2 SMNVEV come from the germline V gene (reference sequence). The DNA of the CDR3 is TGTGCCAGCAGGGACAGAATTAAATCCTACGAGCAGTACTTC. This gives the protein CASRDRIKSYEQYF.

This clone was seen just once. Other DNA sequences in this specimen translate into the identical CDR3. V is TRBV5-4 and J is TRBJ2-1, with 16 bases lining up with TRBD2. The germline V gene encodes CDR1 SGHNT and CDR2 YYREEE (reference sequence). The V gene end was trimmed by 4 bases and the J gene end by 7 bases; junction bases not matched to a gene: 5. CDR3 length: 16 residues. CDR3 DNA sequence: TGTGCCAGCAGCCTGGGACTAGCGGGAGGGGGTAATGAGCAGTTCTTC. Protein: CASSLGLAGGGNEQFF.

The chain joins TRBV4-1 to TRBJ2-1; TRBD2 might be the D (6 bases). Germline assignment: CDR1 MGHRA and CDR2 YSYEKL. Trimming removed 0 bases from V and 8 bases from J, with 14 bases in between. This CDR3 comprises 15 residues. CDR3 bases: TGCGCCAGCAGCCAAGACATGACTAGTAGATATGAGCAGTTCTTC. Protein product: CASSQDMTSRYEQFF.